Below, 21 T cell receptor beta chains from the same sample are listed, as sequenced in a study of OX40 agonist ivuxolimab in advanced cancers. Libraries were made using the immunoSEQ multiplex PCR assay. TCRdb retrieved this table from immuneACCESS and kept in-frame rearrangements only. Not all clones are present; in checked studies, unresolved V genes account for under half, and no reason is known for the remainder. Here the sample has around 35,000 clones; 70% to 90% occur a single time. Just under 40% of the sample goes to the ten largest clones. This specimen was CD4+ or CD8+ T cells sorted from blood, taken in a trial of the OX40 agonist ivuxolimab. These receptors were collected from an adult with an advanced solid tumor such as melanoma, head and neck, liver or kidney cancer.

V is TRBV2 and J is TRBJ1-4; D gene uncertain. V was pared by 3 bases and J by 3 bases, with 11 bases between. The germline CDR1 and CDR2 sequences are SNHLY and FYNNEI. The CDR3 has 15 residues. The CDR3 is CASSEMETSNEKLFF. The DNA for the CDR3 is TGTGCCAGCAGTGAGATGGAAACCTCTAATGAAAAACTGTTTTTT.

V usage is TRBV7-2 and J usage is TRBJ1-2; 10 bases agree with TRBD1. The CDR3 covers 17 residues. With 9 bases clipped from V and 6 bases from J, the junction kept 19 bases outside the gene matches. Germline V gene data show CDR1 as SGHTA and CDR2 as FQGNSA. The CDR3 DNA is TGTGCCAGGCCCCCACAAGGGACAGGGGCCTCTGGAAATGGCTACACCTTC. Translation gives CARPPQGTGASGNGYTF.

The chain is built from TRBV7-3 and TRBJ2-1; D might be TRBD1 (6 bases). Germline V gene sequence: CDR1 SGHTA, CDR2 FQGTGA. This CDR3 comprises 15 residues. V was pared by 4 bases and J by 7 bases, with 17 bases between. DNA for the CDR3: TGTGCCAGCAGCTCAGAAGCAGGGGTTAGTAATGAGCAGTTCTTC. It specifies CASSSEAGVSNEQFF.

This clone turned up a few times. V usage is TRBV7-2 and J usage is TRBJ1-1; D is uncertain. The CDR3 loop spans 15 amino acids. The V end was cut by 2 bases, the J end by 6 bases, with 16 bases between. Germline CDR1 and CDR2: SGHTA and FQGNSA. The CDR3 loop reads CASSLLGRIEPEAFF. In DNA form, the CDR3 reads TGTGCCAGCAGCTTATTGGGTCGGATTGAGCCTGAAGCTTTCTTT.

The chain is built from TRBV21-1 and TRBJ2-7; the table calls TRBD2, which could not be checked here. TRBV21-1 is classified as a pseudogene. This CDR3 is built from 19 residues. The CDR3 DNA sequence: TGTGCCAGCATTAGCAAATTTTATCTTGGGCTAGCGGGAGCAGGAGAGCAGTACTTC. This translates into CASISKFYLGLAGAGEQYF.

The V call is TRBV29-1, the J call TRBJ2-3; no firm D call. The germline gives CDR1 SQVTM, CDR2 ANQGSEA. There are 14 residues in the CDR3. V was pared by 4 bases and J by 0 bases, with 11 bases between. CDR3 protein: CSVGVAHSTDTQYF. Written as DNA, the CDR3 is TGCAGCGTTGGGGTCGCGCATAGCACAGATACGCAGTATTTT.

The chain carries TRBV6-1 and TRBJ2-6; the D gene is possibly TRBD1 (6 bases). The V end was cut by 2 bases, the J end by 3 bases, with 11 bases between. The CDR3 extends over 16 amino acids. The germline V gene has CDR1 MNHNS and CDR2 SASEGT. CDR3 region: CASSEQGFGGANVLTF. CDR3 DNA: TGTGCCAGCAGTGAACAGGGGTTCGGTGGGGCCAACGTCCTGACTTTC.

The chain recombines TRBV25-1 with TRBJ1-6, with D perhaps matching TRBD1 (6 bases). Germline CDR1 and CDR2: MGHDK and SYGVNS. CDR3 size: 12 residues. V was trimmed by 8 bases and J by 7 bases, leaving 9 bases between them. The CDR3 loop reads CASCQGNSPLHF. CDR3 nucleotides: TGTGCCAGCTGTCAGGGGAATTCACCCCTCCACTTT.

The chain combines TRBV7-6 with TRBJ2-5; possible D gene TRBD2, 6 bases. V gave up 3 bases and J gave up 5 bases, with 16 bases separating them. The length of the CDR3 is 15 residues. Looked up from germline, CDR1 is SGHVS and CDR2 is FNYEAQ. CDR3 amino acids: CASSLGRDRRETQYF. DNA for the CDR3: TGTGCCAGCAGCTTGGGGCGGGACCGCCGGGAGACCCAGTACTTC.

The chain is built from TRBV7-6 and TRBJ2-7, with D perhaps matching TRBD2 (6 bases). The V end was cut by 1 base, the J end by 6 bases, with 13 bases between. The CDR3 is made up of 14 amino acids. Germline assignment: CDR1 SGHVS and CDR2 FNYEAQ. The CDR3 sequence: CASSLGGPGVEQYF. DNA of the CDR3: TGTGCCAGCAGCTTAGGGGGTCCGGGGGTCGAGCAGTACTTC.

This clone was found a few times. The chain is built from TRBV4-1 and TRBJ1-6, with 11 bases lining up with TRBD1. Looked up from germline, CDR1 is MGHRA and CDR2 is YSYEKL. The J segment lost 5 bases and the V segment lost 1 base, leaving 4 bases of the junction unmatched. The CDR3 has 17 amino acids. In DNA form, the CDR3 reads TGCGCCAGCAGCCAAGTCTGGACAGGGGGCAATAATTCACCCCTCCACTTT. Translation gives CASSQVWTGGNNSPLHF.

The chain uses TRBV5-1 and TRBJ2-1; 7 bases line up with TRBD2. The CDR3 sequence is 16 residues long. After removal of 0 bases from V and 0 bases from J, the junction contained 3 bases not matched to a gene. Germline V gives CDR1 SGHRS, CDR2 YFSETQ. CDR3 sequence (DNA): TGCGCCAGCAGCTTGGGCGGGGGAGGCTCCTACAATGAGCAGTTCTTC. It is translated as CASSLGGGGSYNEQFF.

This sequence joins TRBV13 and TRBJ1-1; a possible D gene is TRBD1 (5 bases). The CDR3 has 15 amino acids. Trimming stripped 4 bases from V and 5 bases from J, with 17 bases between. Germline lookup yields CDR1 PRHDT and CDR2 FYEKMQ (reference sequence). The CDR3 protein is CASSSPRTWGTEAFF. The CDR3 nucleotides are TGTGCCAGCAGCTCGCCGCGGACCTGGGGGACTGAAGCTTTCTTT.

This clone was counted once. The chain joins TRBV19 to TRBJ2-2; a possible D gene is TRBD1 (6 bases). Germline CDR1 reads LNHDA; CDR2 reads SQIVND (reference sequence). The V end was cut by 4 bases, the J end by 6 bases, with 12 bases between. The CDR3 runs to 14 residues. The CDR3 DNA reads TGTGCCAGTAGTAATCAGGGGACGGCCGGGGAGCTGTTTTTT. Residues: CASSNQGTAGELFF.

The chain combines TRBV6-1 with TRBJ1-2; D unresolved. Germline V gene sequence: CDR1 MNHNS, CDR2 SASEGT. CDR3 length equals 17 residues. Trimming removed 3 bases from V and 3 bases from J, with 20 bases in between. CDR3 loop: CASSERWSGSSDYGYTF. The CDR3 nucleotides are TGTGCCAGCAGTGAGAGGTGGTCGGGATCTTCTGACTATGGCTACACCTTC.

This clone has a handful of counts. J is TRBJ1-6 and V is TRBV5-6, with D perhaps matching TRBD1 (6 bases). Germline V lookup: CDR1 SGHDT, CDR2 YYEEEE. V was clipped by 4 bases and J by 8 bases, with 16 bases between them. The CDR3 consists of 15 residues. CDR3 region: CASSEWTVNDSPLHF. In nucleotides, the CDR3 is TGTGCCAGCAGCGAATGGACAGTGAATGATTCACCCCTCCACTTT.

The genes are TRBV7-3 and TRBJ2-1, with 8 bases lining up with TRBD2. The germline CDR1 and CDR2 sequences are SGHTA and FQGTGA. J gave up 9 bases and V 3 bases, and 7 bases lay outside the gene matches. The CDR3 consists of 14 residues. This CDR3 reads CASSFAGGDSEQFF. CDR3 nucleotides: TGTGCCAGCAGCTTCGCGGGAGGCGACAGTGAGCAGTTCTTC.

The chain has TRBV9 and TRBJ2-5; 8 bases fit TRBD1. The DNA end is more similar to TRBJ2-7, so the J call may be wrong. Germline V gene data show CDR1 as SGDLS and CDR2 as YYNGEE. This CDR3 spans 16 amino acids. This CDR3 is CASSVDIRTGPDEQYF. The CDR3 DNA reads as TGTGCCAGCAGCGTAGATATTAGGACAGGGCCTGACGAGCAGTACTTC.

This clone turned up a few times. The chain recombines TRBV19 with TRBJ1-2; D ambiguous. The V end was cut by 5 bases, the J end by 8 bases, with 21 bases between. This CDR3 has 15 amino acids. Per the germline V gene, CDR1 is LNHDA and CDR2 is SQIVND (reference sequence). The CDR3 DNA sequence: TGTGCCAGTAGTGATCAAGGAGGTGGCGGGATGGGCTACACCTTC. Translated: CASSDQGGGGMGYTF.

CDR3 DNA sequence: TGCGCCAGCAGCCCCAACGGGACAGGGGACAGGGCAGATACGCAGTATTTT. As protein: CASSPNGTGDRADTQYF. V is TRBV23-1 and J is TRBJ2-3, with 10 bases aligning to TRBD1. TRBV23-1 is flagged as an ORF with uncertain function. With 6 bases clipped from V and 4 bases from J, the junction kept 13 bases outside the gene matches. This CDR3 spans 17 amino acids.

V and J are TRBV7-9 and TRBJ2-7, with D perhaps TRBD1 (5 bases). V lost 4 bases and J lost 7, with 14 bases in between. This CDR3 contains 13 residues. Looked up from germline, CDR1 is SEHNR and CDR2 is FQNEAQ (reference sequence). The CDR3 DNA follows: TGTGCCAGCAGCTCGGAAGCAGGGCTGGAGCAGTACTTC. Translated: CASSSEAGLEQYF.